Shown below are 30 T cell receptor beta chains from a single sample sequenced in a study of blood T cell repertoires in COVID-19. Clones were sequenced by immunoSEQ multiplex PCR, and TCRdb holds only the in-frame ones, with some missing. The sample includes about 80,000 clones, approximately 80% of them seen just once. Sequenced: peripheral blood. The receptors derive from a human donor in a cohort sampled during active COVID-19.

This clone appeared a single time. The chain recombines TRBV3-1 (or the pseudogene TRBV3-2) with TRBJ1-1; D not resolved. Germline CDR1 is LGHDT and CDR2 is YNNKEL (reference sequence). This CDR3 spans 13 amino acids. V dropped 1 base and J dropped 0 bases, with 3 bases sitting between them. The CDR3, as DNA: TGTGCCAGCAGCCAAGCAGTGAACACTGAAGCTTTCTTT. This gives the protein CASSQAVNTEAFF.

The chain has TRBV28 and TRBJ2-3, with D tentatively TRBD2 (6 bases). Germline V CDR1 and CDR2: MDHEN, SYDVKM. Between the trimmed V and J ends, which lost 10 bases and 6 bases, there was a span of 17 bases. This CDR3 is built from 13 residues. CDR3 residues: CATGTGAPDTQYF. The CDR3, as DNA: TGTGCCACTGGGACGGGAGCCCCCGATACGCAGTATTTT.

The gene calls are TRBV18 and TRBJ2-3, with D perhaps TRBD2 (5 bases). Trimming cost V 3 bases and J 5 bases, with 15 bases left between them. CDR1 is KGHSH and CDR2 is LQKENI in the germline V gene. The CDR3 loop spans 15 amino acids. The CDR3 DNA follows: TGTGCCAGCTCACCGACGACGGGAAGTGAAGATACGCAGTATTTT. It specifies CASSPTTGSEDTQYF.

The chain has TRBV28 and TRBJ2-6; D unclear. Trimming took off 3 bases at V and 0 bases at J, with 6 bases between the two ends. Looked up from germline, CDR1 is MDHEN and CDR2 is SYDVKM. This CDR3 contains 15 residues. The CDR3 DNA reads TGTGCCAGCAGTTTGGAGAGCTCTGGGGCCAACGTCCTGACTTTC. Its translation is CASSLESSGANVLTF.

The chain links TRBV7-9 to TRBJ1-2, with a possible D match to TRBD1 (6 bases). Germline V gene data show CDR1 as SEHNR and CDR2 as FQNEAQ (reference sequence). The CDR3 contains 14 residues. The ends were cut back, 0 bases at V and 8 bases at J, with 13 bases in the middle. This CDR3 reads CASSLAAGAGGYTF. In DNA form, the CDR3 reads TGTGCCAGCAGCTTAGCGGCGGGGGCCGGAGGCTACACCTTC.

This rearrangement joins TRBV6-1 to TRBJ1-6; D might be TRBD1 (5 bases). CDR3 size: 18 residues. V shed 3 bases and J shed 0 bases, with 15 bases lying between them. The V gene's germline CDR1 is MNHNS and CDR2 SASEGT. The DNA of the CDR3 is TGTGCCAGCAGTGAGCGGCAGGGAAGGAGCTCCTATAATTCACCCCTCCACTTT. Translating it yields CASSERQGRSSYNSPLHF.

In DNA form, the CDR3 reads TGTGCCAGCAGCCTGGGACAGGGGGCCGCTGGGCCTGGCTACACCTTC. Translation gives CASSLGQGAAGPGYTF. V usage is TRBV11-2 and J usage is TRBJ1-2; 12 bases line up with TRBD1. This CDR3 has 16 amino acids. V shed 5 bases and J 7 bases; nucleotides not matched to a gene: 11. CDR1 SGHAT and CDR2 FQNNGV come from the germline V gene.

A word on this clone: The same CDR3 arises from other DNA sequences in this sample as well. The chain has TRBV24-1 and TRBJ1-2; D remains ambiguous. CDR3 size: 12 residues. V was clipped by 5 bases and J by 1 base, with 4 bases between them. Germline V gene data show CDR1 as KGHDR and CDR2 as SFDVKD. As DNA, the CDR3 is TGTGCCACCAGTGCAGTTAACTATGGCTACACCTTC. It translates to CATSAVNYGYTF.

The chain couples TRBV4-2 to TRBJ1-4; D gene uncertain. The CDR3 loop spans 13 amino acids. Trimming stripped 9 bases from V and 5 bases from J, with 13 bases between. CDR1 LGHNA and CDR2 YNFKEQ come from the germline V gene. The CDR3: CASSDTPNEKLFF. The CDR3 coding sequence is TGTGCCAGTTCCGATACACCGAATGAAAAACTGTTTTTT.

The sample holds one count of this clone. The chain links TRBV7-2 to TRBJ1-1; D unresolved. This CDR3 spans 13 amino acids. CDR1 is SGHTA, CDR2 FQGNSA, per germline. Trimming shortened V by 7 bases and J by 9 bases, and 18 bases separated the two germline ends. The CDR3 nucleotides read TGTGCCAGCATCCGAGGAGGGTCGGAGAAAGCTTTCTTT. Translation gives CASIRGGSEKAFF.

The V gene is TRBV6-5, the J gene TRBJ2-1, with D possibly being TRBD1 (6 bases). V gave up 7 bases and J gave up 8 bases, with 15 bases separating them. This CDR3 has 13 residues. Per the germline V gene, CDR1 is MNHEY and CDR2 is SVGAGI. The CDR3 DNA reads as TGTGCCAGCAAAGTTACAGGGCGGGATGAGCAGTTCTTC. Translating it yields CASKVTGRDEQFF.

This chain links TRBV5-8 with TRBJ2-1, with 8 bases aligning to TRBD1. With 3 bases clipped from V and 7 bases from J, the junction kept 9 bases outside the gene matches. The V gene's germline CDR1 is SGHTS and CDR2 YDEGEE. This CDR3 has 15 amino acids. CDR3 DNA sequence: TGTGCCAGCAGCTCCTGGACAGGGAGTGAAAATGAGCAGTTCTTC. Residues: CASSSWTGSENEQFF. Using reference TRBV5-8 and TRBJ2-1 for the parts outside the CDR3, the full variable domain is EAGVTQSPTHLIKTRGQQATLRCSPISGHTSVYWYQQALGLGLQFLLWYDEGEERNRGNFPPRFSGRQFPNYSSELNVNALELEDSALYLCASSSWTGSENEQFFGPGTRLTVL.

This clone has just one count. The rearrangement links TRBV19 to TRBJ2-6; D call uncertain. CDR1 and CDR2 from the germline V gene are LNHDA and SQIVND (reference sequence). The V end was cut by 7 bases, the J end by 2 bases, with 12 bases between. CDR3 length: 15 amino acids. This CDR3 reads CASTSTPAGANVLTF. For the CDR3, the DNA is TGTGCCAGTACCTCGACTCCCGCTGGGGCCAACGTCCTGACTTTC.

The chain uses TRBV5-4 and TRBJ2-2, with 11 bases identical to TRBD1. Germline V CDR1 and CDR2: SGHNT, YYREEE (reference sequence). V trimming: 4 bases; J trimming: 5 bases; junction bases outside the gene matches: 10. The CDR3 consists of 17 residues. CDR3 in DNA: TGTGCCAGCAGCCCATACAGGGGACAGGGGGAAACCGGGGAGCTGTTTTTT. Its protein product is CASSPYRGQGETGELFF.

In its sample, this clone was seen a few times. The J gene is TRBJ2-1, the V gene TRBV11-3; 8 bases agree with TRBD2. In germline, CDR1 is SGHNT, CDR2 YENEEA. The CDR3 has 15 amino acids. With 4 bases clipped from V and 9 bases from J, the junction kept 11 bases outside the gene matches. The CDR3 DNA sequence: TGTGCCAGCAGCTCTCAAGCGGGAGTTGGGATTGAGCAGTTCTTC. It specifies CASSSQAGVGIEQFF.

This clone was seen only once. This rearrangement joins TRBV2 to TRBJ2-2, with 10 positions matching TRBD1. V gave up 7 bases and J gave up 5 bases; unmatched junction bases: 4. CDR1 is SNHLY, CDR2 FYNNEI, per germline. The CDR3 is 14 residues long. CDR3 sequence: CASTGQGRTGELFF. In DNA form, the CDR3 reads TGTGCCAGCACGGGACAGGGGAGGACCGGGGAGCTGTTTTTT.

The chain has TRBV10-3 and TRBJ2-2; 11 nucleotides match TRBD2. The germline CDR1 and CDR2 sequences are ENHRY and SYGVKD. J was trimmed by 4 bases and V by 6 bases; bases with no gene match: 1. The CDR3 runs 14 residues. CDR3 nucleotides: TGTGCCATCAGCGGGACTAGCGGCACCGGGGAGCTGTTTTTT. Residues: CAISGTSGTGELFF.

As regards this clone: The sample holds other DNA sequences that translate to the same CDR3. The chain has TRBV9 and TRBJ2-5; TRBD1 agrees at 7 bases. There are 13 residues in the CDR3. Germline lookup yields CDR1 SGDLS and CDR2 YYNGEE. The V segment lost 2 bases and the J segment 2 bases; nucleotides outside the gene matches: 0. The CDR3 DNA sequence: TGTGCCAGCAGCGTGGGACAGCAAGAGACCCAGTACTTC. Translated: CASSVGQQETQYF.

This clone was seen a few times. This rearrangement joins TRBV19 to TRBJ2-1, with TRBD2 matching 7 bases. Germline loops: CDR1 LNHDA, CDR2 SQIVND (reference sequence). The CDR3 extends over 16 amino acids. J was trimmed by 1 base and V by 4 bases; bases with no gene match: 7. CDR3 region: CASSRGGVGSYNEQFF. The CDR3 nucleotides read TGTGCCAGTAGTAGGGGGGGTGTCGGTTCCTACAATGAGCAGTTCTTC.

The gene calls are TRBV6-5 and TRBJ1-1; a possible D gene is TRBD1 (6 bases). The CDR3 is 14 amino acids. V was clipped by 0 bases and J by 3 bases, with 8 bases between them. Germline V gene sequence: CDR1 MNHEY, CDR2 SVGAGI. Here the CDR3 DNA reads TGTGCCAGCAGTTACTCGTCAGGGGACACTGAAGCTTTCTTT. It yields the protein CASSYSSGDTEAFF.

In this sample, this clone turned up once. The chain joins TRBV6-5 to TRBJ1-5; TRBD1 is a possible D gene (5 bases). Germline CDR1 MNHEY, CDR2 SVGAGI. The V gene lost 6 bases and the J gene lost 0 bases, with 9 bases spanning the gap. This CDR3 spans 14 amino acids. This CDR3 reads CASSLDISNQPQHF. The CDR3 coding sequence is TGTGCCAGCAGCCTGGACATTAGCAATCAGCCCCAGCATTTT.

V usage is TRBV7-6 and J usage is TRBJ1-6, with 9 bases fitting TRBD1. The germline V gene encodes CDR1 SGHVS and CDR2 FNYEAQ. This CDR3 region has 20 residues. V dropped 2 bases and J dropped 1; count of bases not matched to a gene: 12. This chain's CDR3 is CASSLYPNTGGTSYNSPLHF. The CDR3 DNA follows: TGTGCCAGCAGCTTATACCCCAATACAGGGGGCACGTCCTATAATTCACCCCTCCACTTT.

The chain is built from TRBV10-3 and TRBJ1-5, with 8 bases aligning to TRBD1. The germline V gene has CDR1 ENHRY and CDR2 SYGVKD. This CDR3 has 11 amino acids. The ends lost 8 bases at V and 6 bases at J; junction bases unmatched: 0. CDR3: CAIGQGQPQHF. The CDR3 DNA reads as TGTGCCATCGGACAGGGTCAGCCCCAGCATTTT.

The gene calls are TRBV5-5 and TRBJ2-2; TRBD2 aligns across 7 bases. Germline V lookup: CDR1 SGHKS, CDR2 YYEKEE (reference sequence). The CDR3 sequence is 15 residues long. J was trimmed by 1 base and V by 0 bases; bases with no gene match: 0. The CDR3 bases are TGTGCCAGCAGCTTGGCTAGCGGGAACACCGGGGAGCTGTTTTTT. This encodes CASSLASGNTGELFF.

The V call is TRBV7-8, the J call TRBJ2-7; the D gene is possibly TRBD2 (6 bases). V lost 1 base and J 3 bases, leaving 19 bases between the germline ends. Germline loops: CDR1 SGHVS, CDR2 FQNEAQ. The CDR3 loop spans 17 amino acids. The CDR3 reads CASSLETSGRDGYEQYF. The CDR3 nucleotides read TGTGCCAGCAGCTTAGAGACCTCGGGGCGGGATGGCTACGAGCAGTACTTC.

The rearrangement uses TRBV28 and TRBJ2-1, with D possibly TRBD1 on 5 matching bases. The CDR3 consists of 16 residues. V dropped 2 bases and J dropped 1 base, with 12 bases sitting between them. CDR1 is MDHEN and CDR2 is SYDVKM in the germline V gene. CDR3 in amino acids: CASSLGAKGSYNEQFF. The DNA of the CDR3 is TGTGCCAGCAGTTTAGGGGCAAAGGGTTCCTACAATGAGCAGTTCTTC.

V is TRBV3-1 (or the pseudogene TRBV3-2) and J is TRBJ2-3; tentative D call: TRBD2 (5 bases). V was trimmed by 0 bases and J by 0 bases, leaving 10 bases between them. The CDR3 loop spans 16 amino acids. CDR1 is LGHDT, CDR2 YNNKEL, per germline (reference sequence). The CDR3 region has the DNA TGTGCCAGCAGCCAAGAGCGGCTAGCTAGCACAGATACGCAGTATTTT. Translated, it gives CASSQERLASTDTQYF.

This sequence joins TRBV19 and TRBJ1-1, with D possibly TRBD1 on 6 matching bases. V was shortened by 10 bases and J by 5 bases, with 17 bases between the two germline ends. This CDR3 is 13 amino acids long. In germline, CDR1 is LNHDA, CDR2 SQIVND (reference sequence). The CDR3 protein is CATKTGRETEAFF. For the CDR3, the DNA is TGTGCCACTAAAACAGGGAGGGAGACTGAAGCTTTCTTT.

The chain employs TRBV11-2 and TRBJ1-1; 7 bases are a match to TRBD1. With V trimmed by 5 bases and J by 8 bases, 8 bases remained unmatched. Germline V gene sequence: CDR1 SGHAT, CDR2 FQNNGV. The CDR3 totals 13 residues. The CDR3 DNA reads TGTGCCAGCAGCGCGACAGGGCGGGTGGAAGCTTTCTTT. Translation gives CASSATGRVEAFF. The full variable domain, rest sourced from reference TRBV11-2 and TRBJ1-1, is EAGVAQSPRYKIIEKRQSVAFWCNPISGHATLYWYQQILGQGPKLLIQFQNNGVVDDSQLPKDRFSAERLKGVDSTLKIQPAKLEDSAVYLCASSATGRVEAFFGQGTRLTVV.

This clone occurred once. This chain joins TRBV18 and TRBJ2-7, with D maybe TRBD1 (6 bases). The germline V and J ends were trimmed by 1 base and 0 bases, with 13 bases remaining between them. Germline-derived CDR1 and CDR2 are KGHSH and LQKENI. The CDR3 extends over 16 amino acids. CDR3 in amino acids: CASSPLAGDNSYEQYF. CDR3 in DNA: TGTGCCAGCTCACCACTCGCAGGGGATAACTCCTACGAGCAGTACTTC.